This T cell receptor beta chain was documented in a study of blood T cell repertoires in COVID-19. Produced via immunoSEQ multiplex PCR; TCRdb's table is partial and in-frame only. This table has approximately 240,000 clones, 85% to 90% appearing once. This study enrolled people aged about 18 to 100 from around 26 US geographic areas. There are 12 residues in the CDR3. Germline V gene lookup returns CDR1 SGHAT and CDR2 FQNNGV. Trimming removed 3 bases from V and 7 bases from J, with 8 bases in between. Sequencing was done on a sample of PBMCs or T cells enriched from blood (not recorded which). The gene calls are TRBV11-2 and TRBJ2-3, with D uncertain. The clonotype comes from a woman between 50 and 59 years old in a cohort exposed to, infected with or recovered from COVID-19 (not recorded which). CDR3 DNA sequence: TGTGCCAGCAGCTTGTTGTCGTATACGCAGTATTTT. Its translation: CASSLLSYTQYF.